This entry lists 6 T cell receptor beta chains sequenced from one sample in a study of control samples from healthy donors and cancer patients (dated by TCRdb to the early 2020s). The library relied on the immunoSEQ multiplex PCR assay. The source is immuneACCESS, and TCRdb retained only in-frame sequences with V and J called. Part of the clones is not carried over; for the studies checked, unresolved V genes explain less than half of this, and the remainder is unexplained. The table held for this sample gives approximately 190,000 clones. The ten largest make up 2.2% of the sample. Sequenced input: blood. The origin of the receptors is a woman under 40 in good health.

This sequence joins TRBV4-3 and TRBJ2-7; D tentatively fits TRBD1 or TRBD2 (5 bases each). CDR3 length: 16 amino acids. V gave up 0 bases and J gave up 6 bases, with 18 bases separating them. CDR1 and CDR2 from the germline V gene are LGHNA and YSLEER. CDR3 protein: CASSQDRGTPFREQYF. CDR3 nucleotides: TGCGCCAGCAGCCAAGATAGAGGGACCCCCTTCCGCGAGCAGTACTTC.

The CDR3 is CASSPQGAQRANVLTF. CDR3 sequence (DNA): TGTGCCAGTAGTCCGCAGGGGGCCCAAAGGGCCAACGTCCTGACTTTC. V is TRBV19 and J is TRBJ2-6; 8 bases map to TRBD1. Germline V gives CDR1 LNHDA, CDR2 SQIVND (reference sequence). Unmatched junction bases numbered 8, after V lost 5 bases and J lost 5 bases. The CDR3 contains 16 residues.

Worth noting for this clone: The sample has other DNA sequences that encode this CDR3 too. The chain combines TRBV12-3 or TRBV12-4 with TRBJ1-5; TRBD1 might be the D (5 bases). V lost 2 bases to trimming and J lost 6 bases, with 8 bases between them. CDR3 length equals 13 residues. CDR3 coding DNA: TGTGCCAGCAGTTTACAGGGTCCTCAGCCCCAGCATTTT. It translates to CASSLQGPQPQHF.

This rearrangement joins TRBV28 to TRBJ1-5; no firm D call. Germline loops: CDR1 MDHEN, CDR2 SYDVKM. The V and J ends lost 2 bases and 12 bases respectively, with 11 bases between them. The CDR3 spans 12 residues. The CDR3 region has the DNA TGTGCCAGCAGTTTACAAGGTCCCCGCCAGCATTTT. Its translation is CASSLQGPRQHF. Full variable domain (missing parts from reference TRBV28 and TRBJ1-5): DVKVTQSSRYLVKRTGEKVFLECVQDMDHENMFWYRQDPGLGLRLIYFSYDVKMKEKGDIPEGYSVSREKKERFSLILESASTNQTSMYLCASSLQGPRQHFGDGTRLSIL.

This chain joins TRBV11-2 and TRBJ2-1; TRBD2 matches at 9 bases. This CDR3 region has 15 residues. The J segment lost 4 bases and the V segment lost 5 bases, leaving 6 bases of the junction unmatched. Germline assignment: CDR1 SGHAT and CDR2 FQNNGV. The CDR3 DNA follows: TGTGCCAGCAGCCCGACTAGCGGACCATACAATGAGCAGTTCTTC. Its protein is CASSPTSGPYNEQFF.

This sequence joins TRBV6-4 and TRBJ2-7; D not resolved. Germline values: CDR1 MRHNA, CDR2 SNTAGT. The ends were cut back, 3 bases at V and 3 bases at J, with 12 bases in the middle. CDR3 length equals 14 residues. As DNA, the CDR3 is TGTGCCAGCAGTGAAGAGCCAACCTTCTACGAGCAGTACTTC. It is translated as CASSEEPTFYEQYF.